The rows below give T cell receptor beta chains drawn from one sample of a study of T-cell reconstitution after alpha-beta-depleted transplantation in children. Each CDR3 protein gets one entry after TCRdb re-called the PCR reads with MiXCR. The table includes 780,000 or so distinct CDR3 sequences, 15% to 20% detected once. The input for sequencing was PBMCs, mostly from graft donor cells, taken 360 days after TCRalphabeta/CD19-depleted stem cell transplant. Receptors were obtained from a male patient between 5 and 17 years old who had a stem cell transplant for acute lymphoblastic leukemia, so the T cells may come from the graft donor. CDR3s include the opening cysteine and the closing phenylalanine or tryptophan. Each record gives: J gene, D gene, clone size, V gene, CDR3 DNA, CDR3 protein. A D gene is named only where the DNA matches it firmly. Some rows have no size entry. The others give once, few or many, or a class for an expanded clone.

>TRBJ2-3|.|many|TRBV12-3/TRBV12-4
TGTGCCAGCAGTTCACAAGGCTACACAGATACGCAGTATTTT
CASSSQGYTDTQYF
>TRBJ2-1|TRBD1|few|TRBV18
TGTGCCAGCTCATCTTGGACAGGGGGCACCTACAATGAGCAGTTCTTC
CASSSWTGGTYNEQFF
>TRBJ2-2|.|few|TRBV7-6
TGTGCCAGCAGCTTAGAGGGACACGACACCGGGGAGCTGTTTTTT
CASSLEGHDTGELFF
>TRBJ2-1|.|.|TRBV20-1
TGCAGTGCTAGAGATGAGTTGAGATTTGCGGGGACAAACCCAAGCTCCTACAATGAGCAGTTCTTC
CSARDELRFAGTNPSSYNEQFF
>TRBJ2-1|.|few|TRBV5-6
TGTGCCAGCAGCTTGCCCCTACGGAGGGGCGATGAGCAGTTCTTC
CASSLPLRRGDEQFF
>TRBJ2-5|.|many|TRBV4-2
TGTGCCAGCAGCCGAGAAGAGACCCAGTACTTC
CASSREETQYF
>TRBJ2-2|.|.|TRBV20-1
TGCAGTGCCGTGGGGCCCGGCGGGGAGCTGTTTTTT
CSAVGPGGELFF
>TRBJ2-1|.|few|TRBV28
TGTGCCAGCAGTTTTGCCTTCGCTCCGTTCTTC
CASSFAFAPFF
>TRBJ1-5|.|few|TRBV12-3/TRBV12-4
TGTGCCAGCACTTTGACAGTTAATCAGCCCCAGCATTTT
CASTLTVNQPQHF
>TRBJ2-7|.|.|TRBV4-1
TGCGCCAGCAGCCGCGGACATGAGGGATGGGGCGAGCAGTACTTC
CASSRGHEGWGEQYF
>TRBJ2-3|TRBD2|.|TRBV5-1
TGCGCCAGCAGCTACTCGTTAACTAGCGGGAGGGCAGATACGCAGTATTTT
CASSYSLTSGRADTQYF
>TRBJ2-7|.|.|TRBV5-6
TGTGCCAGCAGCTTCGGGACGGAGCTAATTTCCTCCTACGAGCAGTACTTC
CASSFGTELISSYEQYF
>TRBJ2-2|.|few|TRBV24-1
TGTGCCACCAGTGATTTTAGCGCGGTAGGGACCGGGGAGCTGTTTTTT
CATSDFSAVGTGELFF
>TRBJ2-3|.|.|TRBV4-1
TGCGCCAGCAGCTATCTATATACGCAGTATTTT
CASSYLYTQYF
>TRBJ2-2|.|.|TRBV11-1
TGTGCCAGCAGCTTCCTCCGAGCGGGACAGTCCAGGCGTGCCGGGGAGCTGTTTTTT
CASSFLRAGQSRRAGELFF
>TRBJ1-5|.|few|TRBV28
TGTGCCAGCAGTGGGGGGGGAGGGGGAAATCAGCCCCAGCATTTT
CASSGGGGGNQPQHF
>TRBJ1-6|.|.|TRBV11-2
TGTGCCAGCAGCATTGGCCTGATGGCTTCACCCCTCCACTTT
CASSIGLMASPLHF
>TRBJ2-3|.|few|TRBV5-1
TGCGCCAGCAGCCGCCCGGGACTCGCCACAGATACGCAGTATTTT
CASSRPGLATDTQYF
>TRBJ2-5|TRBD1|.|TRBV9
TGTGCCAGCAGCGTAGCACAGGGGTACTTCGGGGAGACCCAGTACTTC
CASSVAQGYFGETQYF
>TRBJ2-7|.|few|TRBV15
TGTGCCACCAGAGGCAGGGAAGGGTACGAGCAGTACTTC
CATRGREGYEQYF
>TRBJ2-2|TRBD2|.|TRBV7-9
TGTGCCAGCAGCTTACGGGGACTAGAAAACACCGGGGAGCTGTTTTTT
CASSLRGLENTGELFF
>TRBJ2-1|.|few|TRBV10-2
TGCGCCAGCAGTGACGGTCGTAGCTCCTACAATGAGCAGTTCTTC
CASSDGRSSYNEQFF
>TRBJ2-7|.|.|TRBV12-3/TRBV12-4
TGTGCCAGCAGTGCTGGGACGGGGAGCTCCTACGAGCAGTACTTC
CASSAGTGSSYEQYF
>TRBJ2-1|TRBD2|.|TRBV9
TGTGCCAGCAGCTCCCGGACTAGCAGAGGTGAGCAGTTCTTC
CASSSRTSRGEQFF
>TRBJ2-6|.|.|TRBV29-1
TGCAGCGTTGAGGGACTGATCTCTGGGGCCAACGTCCTGACTTTC
CSVEGLISGANVLTF
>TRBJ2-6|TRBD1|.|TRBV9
TGTGCCAGCAGAGGGGCGACAGGGGGCCCTGGGGCCAACGTCCTGACTTTC
CASRGATGGPGANVLTF
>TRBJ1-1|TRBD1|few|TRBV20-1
TGCCTTCCGACAGGGCTCGGTGACACTGAAGCTTTCTTT
CLPTGLGDTEAFF
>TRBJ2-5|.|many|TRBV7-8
TGTGCCAGCAGCCCGAACAGGGTCCGACAAGAGACCCAGTACTTC
CASSPNRVRQETQYF
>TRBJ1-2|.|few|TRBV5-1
TGCGCCAGCAGCTTGGAATCGGGGAGAGGCTACACCTTC
CASSLESGRGYTF
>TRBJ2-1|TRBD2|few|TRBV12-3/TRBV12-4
TGTGCCAGCAGTGGGGCTAGCGGGAGGAACATCAGCTCCTACAATGAGCAGTTCTTC
CASSGASGRNISSYNEQFF
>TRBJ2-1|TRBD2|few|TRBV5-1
TGCGCCAGCAGCTTCGGACTAGCGGGAGCGGGTGAGCAGTTCTTC
CASSFGLAGAGEQFF
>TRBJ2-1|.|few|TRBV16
TGTGCCAGCAGACCCACAGGGTACTCCTACAATGAGCAGTTCTTC
CASRPTGYSYNEQFF
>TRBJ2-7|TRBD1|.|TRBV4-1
TGCGCCAGCAGCCAAGGACGCGGGACAGGGTTACTTGAGCAGTACTTC
CASSQGRGTGLLEQYF
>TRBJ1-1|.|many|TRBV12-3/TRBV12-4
TGTGCCAGCAGCGAGGACAGCCCTGAAGCTTTCTTT
CASSEDSPEAFF
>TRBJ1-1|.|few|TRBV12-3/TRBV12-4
TGTGCCAGCAGTTTAAGGCAGGCCCTTATGAACACTGAAGCTTTCTTT
CASSLRQALMNTEAFF
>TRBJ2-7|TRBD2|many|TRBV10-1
TGCGCCAGCAGCCTAGCGGGAGGAGGGAAGCAGTACTTC
CASSLAGGGKQYF
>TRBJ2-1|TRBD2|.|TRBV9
TGTGCCAGCAGCGTAGAAGCGGGAGCCTACAATGAGCAGTTCTTC
CASSVEAGAYNEQFF
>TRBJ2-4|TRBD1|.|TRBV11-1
TGTGCCAGCAGCCCCAGTACACCTCCGACAGGGGCGTCCAAAAACATTCAGTACTTC
CASSPSTPPTGASKNIQYF
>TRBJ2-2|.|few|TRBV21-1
TGTGCCAGCAGCACGTCAAGGACTAGCGGGAGGGCCCCGGACGGGGAGCTGTTTTTT
CASSTSRTSGRAPDGELFF
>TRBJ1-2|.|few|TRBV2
TGTGCCAGCAGTGAAGCGGGGTGGGCTAACTATGGCTACACCTTC
CASSEAGWANYGYTF
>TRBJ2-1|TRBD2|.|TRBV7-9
TGTGCCAGCAGGAACGGGAGGGAGCAGTTCTTC
CASRNGREQFF
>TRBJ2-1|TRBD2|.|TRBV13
TGTGCCAGCAGCATTCCCGCGGGACTAGCGGGAGTAGGGGCCTACAATGAGCAGTTCTTC
CASSIPAGLAGVGAYNEQFF
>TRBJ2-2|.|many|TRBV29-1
TGCAGCGTTGACGGGGAGAACACCGGGGAGCTGTTTTTT
CSVDGENTGELFF
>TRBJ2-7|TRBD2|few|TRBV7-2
TGTGCCAGCAGCCCGGGACTAGCTCGCTACGAGCAGTACTTC
CASSPGLARYEQYF
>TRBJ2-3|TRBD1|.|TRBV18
TGTGCCAGCTCACCGACAGGGGGGCCTCTTAAAGATACGCAGTATTTT
CASSPTGGPLKDTQYF